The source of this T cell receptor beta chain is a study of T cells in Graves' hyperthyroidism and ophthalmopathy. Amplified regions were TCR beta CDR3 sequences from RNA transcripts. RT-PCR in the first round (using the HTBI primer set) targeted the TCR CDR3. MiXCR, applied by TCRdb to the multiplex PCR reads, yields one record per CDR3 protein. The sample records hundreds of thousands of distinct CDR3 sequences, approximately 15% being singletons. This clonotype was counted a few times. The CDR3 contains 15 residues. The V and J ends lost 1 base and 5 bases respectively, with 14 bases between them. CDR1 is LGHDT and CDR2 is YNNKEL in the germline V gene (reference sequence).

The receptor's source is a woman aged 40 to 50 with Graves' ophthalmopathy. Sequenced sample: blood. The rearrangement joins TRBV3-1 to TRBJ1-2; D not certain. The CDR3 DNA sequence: TGTGCCAGCAGCCAAGGGACGGGCACGGGTTATGGCTACACCTTC. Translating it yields CASSQGTGTGYGYTF.